This TCR beta chain was identified during a study of CD8+ T cells in alopecia areata. In each case, RNA was isolated and then reverse transcribed into cDNA as the sequencing template. Repertoires were generated with immunoSEQ multiplex PCR, while TCRdb's copy carries only in-frame clones and drops some. The table records roughly 200,000 clones, approximately 47% of them present only once. As to treatment: oral pan-JAK inhibitor, 5-10 mg twice daily. The CDR3 runs 13 residues. Trimming removed 6 bases from V and 5 bases from J; junction bases left unmatched: 1. Germline loops: CDR1 MDHEN, CDR2 SYDVKM. This clone turned up a few times. The same CDR3 arises from other DNA sequences in this sample as well.

The sequence came from a human donor with alopecia areata. Sequenced material: CD4+ T cells sorted from blood, taken at roughly week 36, from a patient treated with tofacitinib. The chain has TRBV28 and TRBJ2-5, with TRBD2 matching 12 bases. The CDR3 sequence: CASRLAGGETQYF. The CDR3 region has the DNA TGTGCCAGCAGGCTAGCGGGAGGGGAGACCCAGTACTTC. Together with reference TRBV28 and TRBJ2-5, the CDR3 gives the full variable domain: DVKVTQSSRYLVKRTGEKVFLECVQDMDHENMFWYRQDPGLGLRLIYFSYDVKMKEKGDIPEGYSVSREKKERFSLILESASTNQTSMYLCASRLAGGETQYFGPGTRLLVL.